These T cell receptor beta chains were read from a single sample in a study of blood T cell repertoires in COVID-19. Using immunoSEQ multiplex PCR, the repertoire was profiled, and TCRdb retains in-frame clones only, with some absent. The profile shows tens of thousands of clones, roughly 80% of them singletons. Sequences were obtained from peripheral blood. Receptors were obtained from a woman of 80 years or more with acute or convalescent COVID-19. The CDR3 runs from the conserved cysteine through the conserved F or W. D genes are given only for firm matches. Clone size is not always given. Where it is, it says once, few, many or a class for expanded clones.

size	D	V	J	CDR3	DNA
NA	NA	TRBV10-2	TRBJ1-2	CASSANREGYTF	TGCGCCAGCAGCGCCAACAGGGAGGGCTACACCTTC
once	TRBD2	TRBV6-6	TRBJ2-2	CASSHLAGGANTGELFF	TGTGCCAGCAGTCATCTAGCGGGAGGCGCGAACACCGGGGAGCTGTTTTTT
NA	NA	TRBV6-2/TRBV6-3	TRBJ1-1	CASSYLQMNTEAFF	TGTGCCAGCAGTTACCTACAGATGAACACTGAAGCTTTCTTT
once	TRBD1	TRBV12-3/TRBV12-4	TRBJ1-2	CASSLQGSYGYTF	TGTGCCAGCAGTCTACAGGGGTCCTATGGCTACACCTTC
NA	NA	TRBV9	TRBJ1-3	CASSEPTGGIGNTIYF	TGTGCCAGCAGCGAGCCGACTGGAGGGATTGGAAACACCATATATTTT
NA	NA	TRBV5-1	TRBJ2-1	CASRLWGRPDEQFF	TGCGCCAGCAGATTGTGGGGCAGACCCGATGAGCAGTTCTTC
NA	TRBD1	TRBV9	TRBJ2-5	CASRGQGGTQYF	TGTGCCAGCAGAGGACAGGGAGGGACCCAGTACTTC
NA	TRBD1	TRBV5-1	TRBJ1-1	CASSSQGQGASEAFF	TGCGCCAGCAGCTCTCAGGGACAGGGGGCCTCTGAAGCTTTCTTT
NA	NA	TRBV5-1	TRBJ1-4	CASSLYKTTNEKLFF	TGCGCCAGCAGCCTATATAAGACAACTAATGAAAAACTGTTTTTT
NA	TRBD2	TRBV6-5	TRBJ2-3	CASRRGLGSTDTQYF	TGTGCCAGCAGGAGAGGACTAGGCAGCACAGATACGCAGTATTTT
NA	NA	TRBV7-2	TRBJ2-7	CASSLDPGTLQYF	TGTGCCAGCAGCTTGGACCCCGGGACTTTGCAGTACTTC
NA	TRBD1	TRBV10-3	TRBJ2-7	CAISEPLKLRGSIHEQYF	TGTGCCATCAGTGAGCCTTTAAAACTCAGGGGGTCTATCCACGAGCAGTACTTC
once	TRBD1	TRBV5-8	TRBJ1-3	CASRRDRERGNTIYF	TGTGCCAGCAGACGGGACAGGGAGAGGGGAAACACCATATATTTT
few	NA	TRBV28	TRBJ2-7	CASTGAIYEQYF	TGTGCCAGCACGGGAGCCATCTACGAGCAGTACTTC
NA	NA	TRBV28	TRBJ2-5	CASSLNRQVVVYF	TGTGCCAGCAGTCTAAACCGACAGGTCGTGGTGTACTTC
once	TRBD1	TRBV2	TRBJ2-2	CASSGQERTGELFF	TGTGCCAGCAGCGGACAGGAAAGGACCGGGGAGCTGTTTTTT
NA	NA	TRBV25-1	TRBJ1-1	CASSYSGATAFF	TGTGCCAGCAGTTACTCAGGGGCTACGGCTTTCTTT
few	NA	TRBV4-1	TRBJ1-1	CASSQGSAGRNTEAFF	TGCGCCAGCAGCCAGGGGTCGGCAGGGCGGAACACTGAAGCTTTCTTT
NA	TRBD2	TRBV13	TRBJ2-5	CASSLASGRSETQYF	TGTGCCAGCAGCTTAGCTAGCGGGAGGTCAGAGACCCAGTACTTC
once	NA	TRBV19	TRBJ1-2	CASSMATGYTF	TGTGCCAGTAGTATGGCAACTGGCTACACCTTC
NA	NA	TRBV20-1	TRBJ1-1	CSASPGPVNTEAFF	TGCAGTGCTAGTCCTGGGCCAGTGAACACTGAAGCTTTCTTT
NA	TRBD1	TRBV3-1/TRBV3-2	TRBJ1-2	CASSQGTGAPYGYTF	TGTGCCAGCAGCCAAGGTACAGGGGCCCCCTATGGCTACACCTTC
few	NA	TRBV27	TRBJ2-7	CASSLRASSYYEQYF	TGTGCCAGCAGTTTGAGGGCGTCGTCTTACTACGAGCAGTACTTC
NA	NA	TRBV30	TRBJ1-3	CAWSVRGAGNTIYF	TGTGCCTGGAGTGTACGGGGGGCTGGAAACACCATATATTTT
NA	NA	TRBV27	TRBJ2-1	CASSVRRGYNEQFF	TGTGCCAGCTCCGTCCGGCGGGGCTACAATGAGCAGTTCTTC
NA	NA	TRBV9	TRBJ2-1	CASSDDSSSYNEQFF	TGTGCCAGCAGCGATGACAGCTCCTCCTACAATGAGCAGTTCTTC
NA	TRBD1	TRBV28	TRBJ1-3	CASSAGGRNTIYF	TGTGCCAGCAGTGCAGGGGGAAGAAACACCATATATTTT
NA	NA	TRBV7-2	TRBJ2-7	CASSLDSGAQREQYF	TGTGCCAGCAGCTTAGACAGTGGGGCGCAGAGGGAGCAGTACTTC
NA	TRBD1	TRBV5-1	TRBJ2-6	CASSRDSLIESGANVLTF	TGCGCCAGCAGTAGGGACAGCTTAATAGAGTCTGGGGCCAACGTCCTGACTTTC
NA	TRBD2	TRBV27	TRBJ2-1	CASSFQGGRNSYNEQFF	TGTGCCAGCAGTTTTCAGGGCGGGAGAAATTCCTACAATGAGCAGTTCTTC
few	NA	TRBV14	TRBJ1-1	CASSRTVNTEAFF	TGTGCCAGCAGCCGGACAGTGAACACTGAAGCTTTCTTT
NA	NA	TRBV7-6	TRBJ2-4	CASSLGPYQGISKNIQYF	TGTGCCAGCAGCTTGGGGCCCTATCAAGGGATTTCCAAAAACATTCAGTACTTC
NA	NA	TRBV19	TRBJ1-1	CASSPSTGRNTEAFF	TGTGCCAGTAGTCCCTCCACAGGGAGGAACACTGAAGCTTTCTTT
NA	TRBD2	TRBV5-1	TRBJ2-7	CASSLTSGSYEQYF	TGCGCCAGCAGCTTGACTAGCGGGAGTTACGAGCAGTACTTC